Listed below are T cell receptor beta chains from one sample, sequenced in a study of T-cell memory formation after mild COVID-19. MiXCR, applied by TCRdb to the 5' RACE reads, yields one record per CDR3 protein. The profile shows about 360,000 distinct CDR3 sequences, around 15% of them singletons. The sample taken for sequencing was PBMCs or a T cell subset sorted from them (not recorded which). Every receptor here comes from a young man who had mild COVID-19 (a few samples of this study predate the infection). Cell type and time point are not known. CDR3s include the opening cysteine and the closing phenylalanine or tryptophan. The D gene is left open where the match is weak. Clone size is not always given. Where it is, it says once, few, many or a class for expanded clones.

cdr3_nt cdr3_aa d_call clone_size j_call v_call
TGTGCCAGCAGCGACGGGGGGACTAGCACAGATACGCAGTATTTT CASSDGGTSTDTQYF TRBD2 few TRBJ2-3 TRBV5-5
TGTGCCAGCAGTTACTCATGGGTTTGGGGTTCACCCCTCCACTTT CASSYSWVWGSPLHF NA NA TRBJ1-6 TRBV6-5
TGCGCCAGCAGCTTGCTCCAGCGGGGGGCTGGGGAGACCCAGTACTTC CASSLLQRGAGETQYF TRBD2 few TRBJ2-5 TRBV5-1
TGTGCCAGCAGCTTCGACGTGACACTGAACACTGAAGCTTTCTTT CASSFDVTLNTEAFF NA few TRBJ1-1 TRBV7-2
TGTGCCAGCAGTTCCCCGGGGGCGGGTCAGCCCCAGCATTTT CASSSPGAGQPQHF NA many TRBJ1-5 TRBV28
TGCAGCGTTGTGGACTGGGGAAGCCAAGAGACCCAGTACTTC CSVVDWGSQETQYF NA NA TRBJ2-5 TRBV29-1
TGTGCCACCACAACTCGGGGGGACCCCATCGATGGCTACACCTTC CATTTRGDPIDGYTF NA few TRBJ1-2 TRBV7-2
TGCAGCGCCACAGGGGGCAAGGAGACCCAGCATTTT CSATGGKETQHF TRBD1 NA TRBJ1-5 TRBV29-1
TGCAGTGCTAGAGATCCACTTTACCACACAGATACGCAGTATTTT CSARDPLYHTDTQYF NA few TRBJ2-3 TRBV20-1
TGTGCCAGCAGCACAGGGGGCCGGGAAGCTTTCTTT CASSTGGREAFF TRBD1 NA TRBJ1-1 TRBV7-9
TGCAGTGGATCGTACAATGAGCAGTTCTTC CSGSYNEQFF NA NA TRBJ2-1 TRBV20-1
TGTGCCAGCAGTTTAATGGAAAATCAGCCCCAGCATTTT CASSLMENQPQHF NA few TRBJ1-5 TRBV12-3/TRBV12-4
TGCGCCAGCAGCACGGGACAGCCGAACACTGAAGCTTTCTTT CASSTGQPNTEAFF TRBD1 many TRBJ1-1 TRBV5-1